This T cell receptor beta chain stems from a study of OX40 agonist ivuxolimab in advanced cancers. Background on the study: The patients got ivuxolimab, which is an agonistic anti-OX40 (CD134) antibody. Three patients, one with hepatocellular carcinoma and two with cutaneous melanoma, responded partially.

Worth noting for this clone: The target antigen is unknown.

Study findings and constraints: Determination of antigen specificity was not performed for the expanded peripheral T cells.

Autoimmune disease history or systemic immunosuppression disqualified patients. In germline, CDR1 is MNHEY, CDR2 SMNVEV (reference sequence). CDR3 length: 19 residues. The V segment lost 8 bases and the J segment 4 bases; nucleotides outside the gene matches: 21. The table came from immunoSEQ multiplex PCR; TCRdb's copy has only in-frame clones and leaves some out. The data contain roughly 73,000 clones, 80% to 90% of them seen just once; the ten biggest clones take up 0.85% to 1.3%. The receptor was isolated from an adult with an advanced solid tumor such as melanoma, head and neck, liver or kidney cancer. The V gene is TRBV27, the J gene TRBJ1-1; TRBD1 aligns across 11 bases. The material was CD4+ or CD8+ T cells sorted from blood, obtained in a trial of the OX40 agonist ivuxolimab. The CDR3 reads CASVPGQGGQVNRGTEAFF. DNA for the CDR3: TGTGCCAGCGTCCCGGGACAGGGGGGACAAGTTAATCGTGGCACTGAAGCTTTCTTT.